Below, 8 T cell receptor beta chains from the same sample are listed, as sequenced in a study of blood T cell repertoires in COVID-19. Some clones are missing from TCRdb's copy, which holds only in-frame ones; the method was immunoSEQ multiplex PCR. This table holds over 150,000 clones, approximately 87% found once. Sequenced input: peripheral blood. The receptors stem from a woman between 18 and 30 years old who had recovered from COVID-19.

The rearrangement uses TRBV3-1 (or the pseudogene TRBV3-2) and TRBJ1-5; 7 nucleotides match TRBD1. CDR3 length: 17 amino acids. CDR1 and CDR2 (germline): LGHDT, YNNKEL (reference sequence). The V and J ends lost 4 bases and 2 bases, in that order; junction bases with no gene match: 11. This CDR3 is CASSPTGGGAGNQPQHF. The CDR3, as DNA: TGTGCCAGCAGCCCGACGGGAGGGGGCGCGGGCAATCAGCCCCAGCATTTT.

This rearrangement joins TRBV7-2 to TRBJ2-3; 9 nucleotides match TRBD2. Germline V lookup: CDR1 SGHTA, CDR2 FQGNSA. The trim removed 1 base at V and 2 bases at J, leaving 7 bases unmatched. There are 17 residues in the CDR3. Here the CDR3 reads CASSLGRSGGYTDTQYF. The DNA of the CDR3 is TGTGCCAGCAGCTTAGGACGTAGCGGGGGTTACACAGATACGCAGTATTTT.

This clone is a singleton in its sample. This chain joins TRBV7-2 and TRBJ2-1; D unclear. V was pared by 2 bases and J by 8 bases, with 13 bases between. The CDR3 has 14 amino acids. Germline CDR1 SGHTA, CDR2 FQGNSA. The CDR3 reads CASSLLSQIYEQFF. CDR3 nucleotide sequence: TGTGCCAGCAGCTTATTATCACAGATCTATGAGCAGTTCTTC.

This clone has a single count. V usage is TRBV27 and J usage is TRBJ1-1, with D unresolved. CDR1 is MNHEY and CDR2 is SMNVEV in the germline V gene (reference sequence). The germline V and J ends were trimmed by 5 bases and 2 bases, with 6 bases remaining between them. The CDR3 sequence is 12 residues long. CDR3 coding DNA: TGTGCCAGCAGTGAGGGAAACACTGAAGCTTTCTTT. Amino acids: CASSEGNTEAFF.

The chain employs TRBV6-5 and TRBJ2-2; maybe TRBD1 (5 bases). V was cut by 2 bases and J by 7 bases, with 11 bases left in between. The V gene's germline CDR1 is MNHEY and CDR2 SVGAGI. The CDR3 is 14 residues long. The CDR3 DNA reads TGTGCCAGCAGTTACAGTGAAGGGGTCGGGGAGCTGTTTTTT. Amino acids: CASSYSEGVGELFF.

V usage is TRBV21-1 and J usage is TRBJ1-1; TRBD1 reflects the table's D call only, with no check against the DNA. TRBV21-1 is flagged as a pseudogene. This CDR3 region has 15 residues. The CDR3 coding sequence is TGTGCCAGCAGCCTATGGCGGACAGTCCCTTCTGAAGCTTTCTTT. Its protein is CASSLWRTVPSEAFF.

The chain recombines TRBV5-4 with TRBJ2-7; D is possibly TRBD1 (6 bases). The CDR3 runs 14 residues. CDR1 and CDR2 from the germline V gene are SGHNT and YYREEE (reference sequence). The ends were cut back, 4 bases at V and 3 bases at J, with 14 bases in the middle. The CDR3 DNA is TGTGCCAGCAGCGACCGGGACAAAGGCTACGAGCAGTACTTC. Protein sequence: CASSDRDKGYEQYF.

The J gene is TRBJ1-5, the V gene TRBV18; 9 nucleotides line up with TRBD1. The CDR3 has 15 amino acids. Germline lookup yields CDR1 KGHSH and CDR2 LQKENI. Unmatched junction bases numbered 7, after V lost 6 bases and J lost 4 bases. CDR3 nucleotides: TGTGCCAGCTCGTGGGACAGGGATACTAATCAGCCCCAGCATTTT. Translation gives CASSWDRDTNQPQHF.